Listed below are T cell receptor beta chains from one sample, sequenced in a study of blood T cell repertoires in COVID-19. Assay: immunoSEQ multiplex PCR; the TCRdb copy retains only in-frame clones and omits some. Of over 60,000 clones in the sample, roughly nine tenths were seen once. Material: peripheral blood. The origin of the receptors is a man aged 80 or over with acute or convalescent COVID-19. Each CDR3 is given with its conserved first and last residue. Fields, in order: V gene, J gene, CDR3 length, CDR3 protein.

TRBV19	TRBJ1-5	16	CASRDTGLGSNQPQHF
TRBV30	TRBJ1-1	12	CALGQGGNEAFF
TRBV18	TRBJ2-5	13	CASRLGVGETQYF
TRBV2	TRBJ1-5	18	CASSRDMDNPRSNQPQHF
TRBV6-1	TRBJ2-3	15	CASSEQPGGGDTQYF
TRBV12-3/TRBV12-4	TRBJ2-3	12	CASNQGTDTQYF
TRBV5-1	TRBJ2-1	17	CASSLTTGLAGAHEQFF
TRBV3-1/TRBV3-2	TRBJ2-1	14	CASSKGTGGNEQFF
TRBV6-5	TRBJ2-7	16	CASSYSWLAGPYEQYF
TRBV5-6	TRBJ1-5	14	CASSSSGGLQPQHF
TRBV25-1	TRBJ1-2	17	CASSALPGTGGGDGYTF
TRBV2	TRBJ1-2	13	CASSVQGDYGYTF
TRBV6-5	TRBJ1-6	13	CASTRTDSSPLHF
TRBV6-6	TRBJ2-5	14	CASSYEARGETQYF
TRBV2	TRBJ2-1	16	CASSTQTSGGAREQFF
TRBV27	TRBJ1-2	13	CASSPGHLHGYTF
TRBV10-1	TRBJ1-1	15	CASSESSGLNTEAFF
TRBV4-2	TRBJ1-4	14	CASTQDSTTEKLFF
TRBV5-6	TRBJ1-5	13	CASSLERDQPQHF
TRBV7-8	TRBJ1-3	16	CASSLGRGRDGNTIYF
TRBV19	TRBJ2-7	13	CASSRGRRDEQYF
TRBV5-1	TRBJ1-2	13	CASSPTVNYGYTF